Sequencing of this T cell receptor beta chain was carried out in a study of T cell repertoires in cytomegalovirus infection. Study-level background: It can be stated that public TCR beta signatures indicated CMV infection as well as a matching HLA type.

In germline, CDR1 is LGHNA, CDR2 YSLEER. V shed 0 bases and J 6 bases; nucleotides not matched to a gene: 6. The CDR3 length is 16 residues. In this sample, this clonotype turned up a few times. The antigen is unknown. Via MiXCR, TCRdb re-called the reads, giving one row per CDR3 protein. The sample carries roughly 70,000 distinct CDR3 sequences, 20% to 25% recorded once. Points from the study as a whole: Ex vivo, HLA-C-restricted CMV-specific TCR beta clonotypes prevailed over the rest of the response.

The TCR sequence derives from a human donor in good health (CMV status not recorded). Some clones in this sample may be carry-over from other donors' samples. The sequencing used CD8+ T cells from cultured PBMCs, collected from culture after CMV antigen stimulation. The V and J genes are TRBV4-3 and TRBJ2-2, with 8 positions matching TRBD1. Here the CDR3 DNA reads TGCGCCAGCAGCCAAGATAAGGACAGGGAGGCCGGGGAGCTGTTTTTT. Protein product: CASSQDKDREAGELFF.